Following are 25 T cell receptor beta chains from one sample sequenced in a study of technical replicates of blood from a few donors. Assay used: immunoSEQ multiplex PCR; TCRdb lists only in-frame clones, some missing. The data show about 88,000 clones, with less than 95% seen just once and 0.2% to 0.3% held by the top ten. Sequenced: T cells isolated from PBMCs. These TCRs come from a human donor in good health.

The chain combines TRBV5-1 with TRBJ1-1, with 7 bases matching TRBD1. This CDR3 has 17 residues. J gave up 1 base and V 0 bases, and 9 bases lay outside the gene matches. Germline-derived CDR1 and CDR2 are SGHRS and YFSETQ. CDR3 in DNA: TGCGCCAGCAGCTTGGGCGGCCGGACAGGCAAGAACACTGAAGCTTTCTTT. Its protein is CASSLGGRTGKNTEAFF.

This sequence joins TRBV6-1 and TRBJ1-1; D perhaps matches TRBD1 (5 bases). Trimming cost V 6 bases and J 7 bases, with 9 bases left between them. CDR1 MNHNS and CDR2 SASEGT come from the germline V gene. The CDR3 totals 11 residues. The DNA of the CDR3 is TGTGCCAGCAGGGGGCGAGTTGAAGCTTTCTTT. Its protein is CASRGRVEAFF.

V usage is TRBV21-1 and J usage is TRBJ2-4; TRBD1 was called by the table and not checked on the DNA. TRBV21-1 is a pseudogene segment. This CDR3 has 13 amino acids. CDR3 bases: TGTGCCCCGTGGCATATCAAGGGGGTCCTTCAGTACTTC. Its translation is CAPWHIKGVLQYF.

The chain joins TRBV5-1 to TRBJ2-6, with 8 bases lining up with TRBD2. Germline CDR1 is SGHRS and CDR2 is YFSETQ. Trimming at V came to 4 bases and at J to 0 bases, leaving 12 bases not matched to a gene. The CDR3 has 19 residues. CDR3 loop: CASSGGRRTSFSGANVLTF. The CDR3 nucleotides read TGCGCCAGCAGCGGAGGCCGGAGGACTAGCTTCTCTGGGGCCAACGTCCTGACTTTC.

This clone was seen only once. The rearrangement joins TRBV6-1 to TRBJ1-2, with TRBD1 identical over 8 bases. Germline assignment: CDR1 MNHNS and CDR2 SASEGT. V shed 2 bases and J 4 bases; nucleotides not matched to a gene: 3. This CDR3 is 14 amino acids long. This chain's CDR3 is CASSERGTGYGYTF. As DNA, the CDR3 is TGTGCCAGCAGTGAACGAGGGACAGGCTATGGCTACACCTTC.

The chain uses TRBV10-1 and TRBJ1-1; D possibly corresponds to TRBD1 (5 bases). The germline V gene has CDR1 WNHNN and CDR2 SYGVQD (reference sequence). This CDR3 is 14 amino acids long. V lost 0 bases and J lost 7, with 12 bases in between. The CDR3 loop reads CASSESSGQGEAFF. DNA for the CDR3: TGCGCCAGCAGTGAGTCGAGCGGGCAGGGTGAAGCTTTCTTT.

This chain connects TRBV2 to TRBJ2-7, with a possible D match to TRBD2 (5 bases). The V gene lost 7 bases and the J gene lost 5 bases, with 21 bases spanning the gap. The germline gives CDR1 SNHLY, CDR2 FYNNEI. The CDR3 length is 15 residues. The CDR3 coding sequence is TGTGCCAGCATTTCCCGACCGACGAGGGCCCACGAGCAGTACTTC. Its translation is CASISRPTRAHEQYF.

V is TRBV7-2 and J is TRBJ2-2, with 11 nucleotides matching TRBD2. Germline values: CDR1 SGHTA, CDR2 FQGNSA. The V and J ends lost 3 bases and 4 bases, in that order; junction bases with no gene match: 4. This CDR3 has 16 residues. Here the CDR3 DNA reads TGTGCCAGCAGCTTGCTAGCGGGAGGTCTCACCGGGGAGCTGTTTTTT. Translating it yields CASSLLAGGLTGELFF.

V is TRBV27 and J is TRBJ2-1; no firm D call. V dropped 5 bases and J dropped 8 bases, with 13 bases sitting between them. The CDR3 is made up of 13 amino acids. The V gene's germline CDR1 is MNHEY and CDR2 SMNVEV (reference sequence). CDR3 nucleotide sequence: TGTGCCAGCAGTGCAGTGACATTCTATGAGCAGTTCTTC. Protein sequence: CASSAVTFYEQFF.

J is TRBJ1-1 and V is TRBV10-3; TRBD1 matches at 7 bases. Germline-derived CDR1 and CDR2 are ENHRY and SYGVKD. With V trimmed by 7 bases and J by 1 base, 3 bases remained unmatched. This CDR3 contains 13 residues. Here the CDR3 reads CAITGTANTEAFF. The CDR3 DNA reads as TGTGCCATCACTGGGACAGCGAACACTGAAGCTTTCTTT.

CDR3 in amino acids: CASSQGALNEQYF. The CDR3 DNA sequence: TGTGCCAGTTCACAGGGGGCTCTCAACGAGCAGTACTTC. This chain links TRBV27 with TRBJ2-7; 9 nucleotides agree with TRBD1. The CDR3 loop spans 13 amino acids. The ends lost 9 bases at V and 5 bases at J; junction bases unmatched: 8. Germline loops: CDR1 MNHEY, CDR2 SMNVEV (reference sequence).

The chain couples TRBV6-1 to TRBJ2-5, with 9 bases lining up with TRBD1. The CDR3 length is 14 residues. V dropped 5 bases and J dropped 2; count of bases not matched to a gene: 3. CDR1 is MNHNS, CDR2 SASEGT, per germline. The CDR3 protein is CASSRDRVQETQYF. The CDR3 DNA is TGTGCCAGCAGTCGGGACAGGGTGCAAGAGACCCAGTACTTC.

The sample holds a few counts of this clone. J is TRBJ1-5 and V is TRBV19, with 8 positions matching TRBD1. The germline CDR1 and CDR2 sequences are LNHDA and SQIVND (reference sequence). V lost 6 bases and J lost 6; bases outside the gene matches: 10. This CDR3 has 15 amino acids. CDR3 in DNA: TGTGCCAGTAGCTGGCGGGCAGGGGGCCGTCAGCCCCAGCATTTT. Translation: CASSWRAGGRQPQHF. Full variable domain (outside the CDR3, taken from reference TRBV19 and TRBJ1-5): DGGITQSPKYLFRKEGQNVTLSCEQNLNHDAMYWYRQDPGQGLRLIYYSQIVNDFQKGDIAEGYSVSREKKESFPLTVTSAQKNPTAFYLCASSWRAGGRQPQHFGDGTRLSIL.

The chain uses TRBV29-1 and TRBJ2-5, with 7 bases that match TRBD1. Unmatched junction bases numbered 6, after V lost 0 bases and J lost 2 bases. CDR1 and CDR2 (germline): SQVTM, ANQGSEA. The CDR3 contains 15 residues. DNA for the CDR3: TGCAGCGTTGAAGATTCACAGGGGACGCAAGAGACCCAGTACTTC. As protein: CSVEDSQGTQETQYF.

This chain joins TRBV21-1 and TRBJ2-4; TRBD1 is the table's D call, not checked against the DNA. TRBV21-1 is a pseudogene segment. This CDR3 has 16 residues. Here the CDR3 reads CASSKWLQQRKNIQYF. CDR3 nucleotide sequence: TGTGCCAGCAGCAAATGGCTACAGCAAAGAAAAAACATTCAGTACTTC.

The gene calls are TRBV25-1 and TRBJ2-2, with 10 bases fitting TRBD2. From germline, CDR1 is MGHDK and CDR2 SYGVNS. CDR3 length: 18 amino acids. V lost 5 bases and J lost 5; bases outside the gene matches: 14. CDR3 in amino acids: CASSLFGEREGTTGELFF. In nucleotides, the CDR3 is TGTGCCAGCAGTCTCTTCGGGGAGCGGGAGGGCACTACCGGGGAGCTGTTTTTT.

V and J are TRBV6-1 and TRBJ1-4; D call uncertain. This CDR3 contains 14 residues. Trimming removed 7 bases from V and 6 bases from J, with 15 bases in between. The germline V gene encodes CDR1 MNHNS and CDR2 SASEGT. CDR3 DNA sequence: TGTGCCAGCACATTTGCGGGGTGGGATGAAAAACTGTTTTTT. Protein sequence: CASTFAGWDEKLFF.

The V call is TRBV28, the J call TRBJ2-2; possible D gene TRBD1, 5 bases. V lost 11 bases, J lost 4 bases, and 11 bases lay in between. The germline CDR1 and CDR2 sequences are MDHEN and SYDVKM. The CDR3 spans 12 residues. CDR3 nucleotides: TGTGCCTCTCAACAGGCCACCGGGGAGCTGTTTTTT. Translating gives CASQQATGELFF.

This sequence joins TRBV6-1 and TRBJ1-2, with 10 bases aligning to TRBD1. This CDR3 is 19 amino acids long. Unmatched junction bases numbered 17, after V lost 3 bases and J lost 4 bases. CDR1 is MNHNS, CDR2 SASEGT, per germline. CDR3 region: CASSENYPGQGTSRYGYTF. As DNA, the CDR3 is TGTGCCAGCAGTGAGAACTATCCGGGACAGGGGACCTCACGCTATGGCTACACCTTC.

This chain joins TRBV19 and TRBJ2-7; 12 nucleotides line up with TRBD1. The germline gives CDR1 LNHDA, CDR2 SQIVND (reference sequence). This CDR3 is built from 15 residues. The ends lost 2 bases at V and 6 bases at J; junction bases unmatched: 5. The DNA of the CDR3 is TGTGCCAGTAGTATAATGGGACAGGGGGCGAGCGAGCAGTACTTC. Translation: CASSIMGQGASEQYF.

The chain employs TRBV5-3 and TRBJ2-3, with 11 positions matching TRBD2. TRBV5-3 is placed among ORFs of uncertain function. After removal of 1 base from V and 2 bases from J, the junction contained 6 bases not matched to a gene. The CDR3 has 17 residues. The CDR3 sequence is CARSLTLAGGITDTQYF. CDR3 DNA: TGTGCCAGAAGCTTGACCCTAGCGGGGGGCATCACAGATACGCAGTATTTT.

This chain connects TRBV11-1 to TRBJ2-2, with 7 bases identical to TRBD2. The V gene end was trimmed by 0 bases and the J gene end by 10 bases; junction bases not matched to a gene: 8. The germline V gene has CDR1 SGHAT and CDR2 FQDESV (reference sequence). The CDR3 is made up of 15 amino acids. The CDR3 region is CASSLAGEAGAELFF. CDR3 DNA sequence: TGTGCCAGCAGCTTAGCGGGAGAGGCGGGAGCGGAGCTGTTTTTT.

The chain has TRBV6-5 and TRBJ2-7; tentatively, D is TRBD2 (6 bases). There are 14 residues in the CDR3. Between the trimmed V and J ends, which lost 10 bases and 0 bases, there was a span of 16 bases. The germline V gene has CDR1 MNHEY and CDR2 SVGAGI. The CDR3 spells CATKGGSSSYEQYF. The CDR3 DNA reads as TGTGCCACTAAGGGAGGTTCGAGCTCCTACGAGCAGTACTTC.

The CDR3 DNA reads as TGTGCCAGCAGCGTAGGGGCAGTCCCATTCCGGAATGAAAAACTGTTTTTT. Translation: CASSVGAVPFRNEKLFF. This rearrangement joins TRBV9 to TRBJ1-4; D is unresolved. V lost 0 bases and J lost 5, with 17 bases in between. CDR1 is SGDLS and CDR2 is YYNGEE in the germline V gene. The CDR3 has 17 amino acids.

This chain uses TRBV19 with TRBJ2-2, with 8 nucleotides matching TRBD2. With 9 bases clipped from V and 8 bases from J, the junction kept 11 bases outside the gene matches. This CDR3 has 14 amino acids. The germline V gene has CDR1 LNHDA and CDR2 SQIVND (reference sequence). As DNA, the CDR3 is TGTGCCAGCACCAGCGGGAGCGGGGCGGGGGAGCTGTTTTTT. Translating gives CASTSGSGAGELFF. Supplemented by reference TRBV19 and TRBJ2-2, the full variable domain reads DGGITQSPKYLFRKEGQNVTLSCEQNLNHDAMYWYRQDPGQGLRLIYYSQIVNDFQKGDIAEGYSVSREKKESFPLTVTSAQKNPTAFYLCASTSGSGAGELFFGEGSRLTVL.